The 11 T cell receptor beta chains reported below all come from one sample, sequenced in a study of T cell responses to AZD1222 COVID-19 vaccine. Assay: immunoSEQ multiplex PCR; the TCRdb copy retains only in-frame clones and omits some. Of 150,000 to 200,000 clones in the sample, just under 95% are singletons; the top ten hold 1.3% to 1.5%. Source: peripheral blood, taken on day 0 of AZD1222 vaccination. These receptors were obtained from an adult in good health.

The V and J genes are TRBV3-1 (or the pseudogene TRBV3-2) and TRBJ2-2; 7 bases match TRBD1. CDR3 length: 15 residues. Germline-derived CDR1 and CDR2 are LGHDT and YNNKEL (reference sequence). V trimming: 4 bases; J trimming: 4 bases; junction bases outside the gene matches: 6. The CDR3 protein is CASSPDRVGTGELFF. The CDR3 DNA follows: TGTGCCAGCAGCCCTGACAGGGTCGGCACCGGGGAGCTGTTTTTT.

The chain has TRBV14 and TRBJ1-2, with TRBD1 matching 7 bases. V lost 4 bases to trimming and J lost 7 bases; unmatched junction nucleotides: 12. CDR3 length: 15 residues. Germline V gene sequence: CDR1 SGHDN, CDR2 FVKESK. DNA of the CDR3: TGTGCCAGCAGCCTCCTTAAGGGGGCGGCTGGTGGCTACACCTTC. Protein: CASSLLKGAAGGYTF.

This clone was found a few times. The chain joins TRBV30 to TRBJ1-1, with D possibly matching TRBD1 (6 bases). The CDR3 has 15 residues. The V gene's germline CDR1 is GTSNPN and CDR2 SVGIG (reference sequence). V was clipped by 4 bases and J by 5 bases, with 20 bases between them. This CDR3 reads CAWTKKGGGRTEAFF. CDR3 in DNA: TGTGCCTGGACCAAAAAGGGGGGAGGGAGAACTGAAGCTTTCTTT. Full variable domain (missing parts from reference TRBV30 and TRBJ1-1): SQTIHQWPATLVQPVGSPLSLECTVEGTSNPNLYWYRQAAGRGLQLLFYSVGIGQISSEVPQNLSASRPQDRQFILSSKKLLLSDSGFYLCAWTKKGGGRTEAFFGQGTRLTVV.

CDR3 bases: TGTGCCAGCAGCCCTAACTACGGGGGCGGTGAAGAGACCCAGTACTTC. It translates to CASSPNYGGGEETQYF. V is TRBV16 and J is TRBJ2-5; D may correspond to TRBD1 or TRBD2 (6 bases each). V was pared by 4 bases and J by 3 bases, with 18 bases between. CDR1 is KGHSY, CDR2 FQNENV, per germline. This CDR3 has 16 residues. The complete variable domain, with remaining parts taken from reference TRBV16 and TRBJ2-5, reads GEEVAQTPKHLVRGEGQKAKLYCAPIKGHSYVFWYQQVLKNEFKFLISFQNENVFDETGMPKERFSAKCLPNSPCSLEIQATKLEDSAVYFCASSPNYGGGEETQYFGPGTRLLVL.

This clone appeared a few times. The V call is TRBV30, the J call TRBJ1-5; D perhaps matches TRBD1 (5 bases). Germline V lookup: CDR1 GTSNPN, CDR2 SVGIG (reference sequence). The V end lost 3 bases, the J end lost 2 bases, and 17 bases lay between the germline ends. The CDR3 length is 16 residues. The CDR3 DNA reads as TGTGCCTGGAGCGAGTACCGGGGGGGTGGCAATCAGCCCCAGCATTTT. Its protein product is CAWSEYRGGGNQPQHF.

The J gene is TRBJ1-1, the V gene TRBV18; D not resolved. CDR1 is KGHSH and CDR2 is LQKENI in the germline V gene. This CDR3 is built from 15 residues. Deletions cut 0 bases from V and 0 bases from J, with 8 bases between. CDR3 nucleotides: TGTGCCAGCTCACCACCACGGAGCATGAACACTGAAGCTTTCTTT. This sequence encodes CASSPPRSMNTEAFF.

The chain uses TRBV2 and TRBJ1-2; a possible D gene is TRBD1 (5 bases). From germline, CDR1 is SNHLY and CDR2 FYNNEI. V was cut by 3 bases and J by 0 bases, with 14 bases left in between. This CDR3 is 16 amino acids long. The CDR3 nucleotides are TGTGCCAGCAGTGAGGGGGGGATCCCAGCTAACTATGGCTACACCTTC. It translates to CASSEGGIPANYGYTF.

The J gene is TRBJ1-2, the V gene TRBV4-1; TRBD1 is a possible D gene (6 bases). Trimming cost V 3 bases and J 8 bases, with 28 bases left between them. CDR1 is MGHRA, CDR2 YSYEKL, per germline. This CDR3 has 18 amino acids. The CDR3 reads CASSQPIRGAAQGRGYTF. Written as DNA, the CDR3 is TGCGCCAGCAGCCAGCCCATTCGGGGGGCCGCACAGGGAAGAGGCTACACCTTC.

V usage is TRBV5-1 and J usage is TRBJ1-2; perhaps TRBD1 as D (6 bases). V lost 0 bases to trimming and J lost 5 bases, with 11 bases between them. The CDR3 length is 14 residues. Germline V gene lookup returns CDR1 SGHRS and CDR2 YFSETQ. The chain's CDR3 is CASSLAGGAYGYTF. CDR3 nucleotides: TGCGCCAGCAGCTTGGCCGGGGGGGCATATGGCTACACCTTC.

Only one count was recorded for this clone. The chain combines TRBV5-1 with TRBJ2-3; possibly TRBD1 or TRBD2 for D (5 bases each). Deletions cut 0 bases from V and 1 base from J, with 6 bases between. The CDR3 is 14 amino acids. Germline CDR1 reads SGHRS; CDR2 reads YFSETQ. CDR3: CASSLGDRTDTQYF. DNA for the CDR3: TGCGCCAGCAGCTTGGGGGACCGCACAGATACGCAGTATTTT.

The rearrangement joins TRBV3-1 (or the pseudogene TRBV3-2) to TRBJ1-2; D is unclear. From germline, CDR1 is LGHDT and CDR2 YNNKEL (reference sequence). The CDR3 is 16 amino acids. The V and J ends lost 3 bases and 8 bases respectively, with 22 bases between them. The CDR3 loop reads CASSQSRASNFPGYTF. The CDR3 region has the DNA TGTGCCAGCAGCCAGAGCCGGGCCTCGAACTTTCCGGGCTACACCTTC.